The present TCR beta chain was sequenced within a study of blood T cell repertoires in COVID-19. Profiled with immunoSEQ multiplex PCR; TCRdb holds only in-frame clones, not every one. The profile covers 150,000 to 200,000 clones, with 85% appearing a single time and about 3% taken by the ten largest. The source material was peripheral blood. The clonotype originates from a human donor with acute or convalescent COVID-19. The donor label of this sample is uncertain.

The CDR3 reads CASSLEAGRQPQHF. As DNA, the CDR3 is TGCGCCAGCAGCTTAGAAGCTGGGAGACAGCCCCAGCATTTT. This sequence joins TRBV5-1 and TRBJ1-5; D remains unclear. V dropped 2 bases and J dropped 7 bases, with 13 bases sitting between them. This CDR3 has 14 residues. Germline loops: CDR1 SGHRS, CDR2 YFSETQ.